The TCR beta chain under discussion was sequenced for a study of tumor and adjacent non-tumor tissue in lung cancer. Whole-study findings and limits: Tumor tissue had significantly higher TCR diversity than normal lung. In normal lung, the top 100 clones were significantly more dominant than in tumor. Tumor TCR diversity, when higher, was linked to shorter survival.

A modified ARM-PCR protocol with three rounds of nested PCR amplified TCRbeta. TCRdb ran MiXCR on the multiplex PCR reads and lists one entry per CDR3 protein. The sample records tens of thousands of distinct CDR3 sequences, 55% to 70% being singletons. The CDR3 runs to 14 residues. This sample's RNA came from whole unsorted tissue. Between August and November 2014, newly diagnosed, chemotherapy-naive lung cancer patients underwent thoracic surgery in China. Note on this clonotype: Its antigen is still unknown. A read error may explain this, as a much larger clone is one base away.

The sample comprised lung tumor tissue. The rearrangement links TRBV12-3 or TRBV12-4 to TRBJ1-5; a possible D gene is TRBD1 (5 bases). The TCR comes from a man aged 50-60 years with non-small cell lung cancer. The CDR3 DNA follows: TGTGCCAGCAGTTTGGGGCAGGTCAATAAGCCCCAGCATTTT. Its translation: CASSLGQVNKPQHF.